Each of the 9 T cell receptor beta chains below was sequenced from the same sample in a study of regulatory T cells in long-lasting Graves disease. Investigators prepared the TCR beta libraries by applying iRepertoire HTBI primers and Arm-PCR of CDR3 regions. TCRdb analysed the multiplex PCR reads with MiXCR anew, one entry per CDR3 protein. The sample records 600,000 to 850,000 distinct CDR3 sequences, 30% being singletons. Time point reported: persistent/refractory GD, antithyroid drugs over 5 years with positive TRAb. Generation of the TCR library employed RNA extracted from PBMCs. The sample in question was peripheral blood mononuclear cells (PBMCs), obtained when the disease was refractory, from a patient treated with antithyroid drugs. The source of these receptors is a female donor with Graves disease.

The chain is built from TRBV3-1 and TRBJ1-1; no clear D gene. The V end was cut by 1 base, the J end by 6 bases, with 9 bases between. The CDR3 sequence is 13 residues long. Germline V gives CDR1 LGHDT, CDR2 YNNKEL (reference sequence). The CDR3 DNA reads TGTGCCAGCAGCCAAGGACCGGAGCCTGAAGCTTTCTTT. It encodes CASSQGPEPEAFF.

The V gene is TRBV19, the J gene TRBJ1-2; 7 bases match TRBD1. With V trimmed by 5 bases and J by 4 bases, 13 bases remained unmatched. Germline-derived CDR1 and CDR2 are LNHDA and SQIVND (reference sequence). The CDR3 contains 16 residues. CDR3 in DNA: TGTGCCAGTAGTGTTCTCGTTACAGGGGAGGCCTATGGCTACACCTTC. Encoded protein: CASSVLVTGEAYGYTF.

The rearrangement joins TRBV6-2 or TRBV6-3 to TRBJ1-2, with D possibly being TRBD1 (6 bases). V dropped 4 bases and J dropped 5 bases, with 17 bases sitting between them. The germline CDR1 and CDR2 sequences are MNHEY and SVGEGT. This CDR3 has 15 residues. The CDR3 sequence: CASSLRAGGGYGYTF. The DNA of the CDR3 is TGTGCCAGCAGTTTGAGGGCGGGGGGCGGTTATGGCTACACCTTC.

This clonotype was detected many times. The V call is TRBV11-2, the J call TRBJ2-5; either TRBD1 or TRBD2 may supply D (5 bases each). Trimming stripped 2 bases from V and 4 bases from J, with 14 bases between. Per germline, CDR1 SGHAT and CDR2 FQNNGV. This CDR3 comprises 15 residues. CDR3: CASSLNWGMAETQYF. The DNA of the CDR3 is TGTGCCAGCAGCTTAAACTGGGGGATGGCAGAGACCCAGTACTTC.

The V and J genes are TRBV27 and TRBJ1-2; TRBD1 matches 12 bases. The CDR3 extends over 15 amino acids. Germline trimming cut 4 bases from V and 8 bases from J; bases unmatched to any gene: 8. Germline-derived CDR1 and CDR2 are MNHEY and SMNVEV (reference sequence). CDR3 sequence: CASSSPGQGAWGYTF. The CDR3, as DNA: TGTGCCAGCAGTTCACCGGGACAGGGGGCGTGGGGCTACACCTTC.

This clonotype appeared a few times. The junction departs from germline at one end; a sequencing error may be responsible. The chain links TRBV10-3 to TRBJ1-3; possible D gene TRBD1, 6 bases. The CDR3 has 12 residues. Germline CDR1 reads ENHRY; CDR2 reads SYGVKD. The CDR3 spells CAVRGDGNTIYF. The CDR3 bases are TGTGCCGTCAGGGGAGATGGAAACACCATATATTTT.

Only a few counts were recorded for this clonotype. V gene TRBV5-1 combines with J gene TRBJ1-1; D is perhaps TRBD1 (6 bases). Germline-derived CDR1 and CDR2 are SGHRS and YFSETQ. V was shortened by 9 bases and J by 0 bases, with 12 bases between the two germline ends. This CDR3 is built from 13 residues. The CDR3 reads CATSGAMNTEAFF. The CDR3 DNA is TGCGCCACCTCAGGGGCAATGAACACTGAAGCTTTCTTT.

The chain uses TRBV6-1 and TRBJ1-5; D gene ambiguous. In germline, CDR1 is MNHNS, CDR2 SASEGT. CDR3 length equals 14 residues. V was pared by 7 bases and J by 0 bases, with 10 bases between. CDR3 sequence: CASKRDNSNQPQHF. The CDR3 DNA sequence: TGTGCCAGCAAGAGGGATAATAGCAATCAGCCCCAGCATTTT.

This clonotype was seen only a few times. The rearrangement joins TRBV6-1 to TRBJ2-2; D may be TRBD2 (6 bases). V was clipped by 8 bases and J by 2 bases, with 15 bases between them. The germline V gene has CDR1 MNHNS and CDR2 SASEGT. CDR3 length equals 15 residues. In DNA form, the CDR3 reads TGTGCCAGCTTCGGGGGAGTCGGCAACACCGGGGAGCTGTTTTTT. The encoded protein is CASFGGVGNTGELFF.